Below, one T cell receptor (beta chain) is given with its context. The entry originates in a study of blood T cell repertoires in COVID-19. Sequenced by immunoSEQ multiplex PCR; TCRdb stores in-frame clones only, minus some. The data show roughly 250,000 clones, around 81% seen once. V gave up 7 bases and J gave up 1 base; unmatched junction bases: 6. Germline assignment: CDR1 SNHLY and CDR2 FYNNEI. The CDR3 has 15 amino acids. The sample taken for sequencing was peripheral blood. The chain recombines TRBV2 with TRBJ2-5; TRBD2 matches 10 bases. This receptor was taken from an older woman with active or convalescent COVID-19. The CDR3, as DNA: TGTGCCAGCAATCGAGCTAGCGGGAGCCAAGAGACCCAGTACTTC. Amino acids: CASNRASGSQETQYF.